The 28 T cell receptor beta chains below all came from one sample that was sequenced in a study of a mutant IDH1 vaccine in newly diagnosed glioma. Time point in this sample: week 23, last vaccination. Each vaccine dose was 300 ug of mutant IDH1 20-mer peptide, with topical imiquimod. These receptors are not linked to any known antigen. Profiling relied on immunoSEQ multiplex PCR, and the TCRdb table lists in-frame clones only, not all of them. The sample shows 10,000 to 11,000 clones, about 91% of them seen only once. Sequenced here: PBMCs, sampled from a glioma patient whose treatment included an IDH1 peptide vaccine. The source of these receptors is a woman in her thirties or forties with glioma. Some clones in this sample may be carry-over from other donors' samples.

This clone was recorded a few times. The CDR3 reads CAWSVEWETEAFF. The CDR3 nucleotides are TGTGCCTGGAGTGTGGAATGGGAGACTGAAGCTTTCTTT. This sequence joins TRBV30 and TRBJ1-1; no reliable D call. CDR1 GTSNPN and CDR2 SVGIG come from the germline V gene (reference sequence). V shed 0 bases and J shed 5 bases, with 10 bases lying between them. CDR3 length: 13 amino acids.

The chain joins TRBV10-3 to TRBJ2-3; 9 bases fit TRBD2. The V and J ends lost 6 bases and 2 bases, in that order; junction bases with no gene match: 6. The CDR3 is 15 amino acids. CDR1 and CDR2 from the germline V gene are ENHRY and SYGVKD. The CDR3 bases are TGTGCCATCAGCGCGCTAGCGGGAATCACAGATACGCAGTATTTT. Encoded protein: CAISALAGITDTQYF.

CDR3 sequence reads: CASSERAQGAYEQYF. CDR3 bases: TGTGCCAGCAGTGAAAGGGCGCAGGGGGCCTACGAGCAGTACTTC. V is TRBV2 and J is TRBJ2-7; 7 bases line up with TRBD1. Germline assignment: CDR1 SNHLY and CDR2 FYNNEI. The CDR3 extends over 15 amino acids. The V segment lost 2 bases and the J segment 2 bases; nucleotides outside the gene matches: 6. Based on the CDR3 plus reference TRBV2 and TRBJ2-7, the full variable domain is EPEVTQTPSHQVTQMGQEVILRCVPISNHLYFYWYRQILGQKVEFLVSFYNNEISEKSEIFDDQFSVERPDGSNFTLKIRSTKLEDSAMYFCASSERAQGAYEQYFGPGTRLTVT.

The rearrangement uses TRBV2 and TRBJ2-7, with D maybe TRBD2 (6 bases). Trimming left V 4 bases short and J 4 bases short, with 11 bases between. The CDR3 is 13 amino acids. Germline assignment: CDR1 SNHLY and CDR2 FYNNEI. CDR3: CASSGGVGYEQYF. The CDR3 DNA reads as TGTGCCAGCAGTGGGGGGGTAGGGTACGAGCAGTACTTC. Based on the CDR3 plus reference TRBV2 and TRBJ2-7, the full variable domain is EPEVTQTPSHQVTQMGQEVILRCVPISNHLYFYWYRQILGQKVEFLVSFYNNEISEKSEIFDDQFSVERPDGSNFTLKIRSTKLEDSAMYFCASSGGVGYEQYFGPGTRLTVT.

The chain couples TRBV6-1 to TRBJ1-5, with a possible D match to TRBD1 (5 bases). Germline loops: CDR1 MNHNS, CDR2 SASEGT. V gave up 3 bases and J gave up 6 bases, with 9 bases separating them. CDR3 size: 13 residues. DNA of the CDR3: TGTGCCAGCAGTGACGGGGGGGGTCAGCCCCAGCATTTT. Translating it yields CASSDGGGQPQHF.

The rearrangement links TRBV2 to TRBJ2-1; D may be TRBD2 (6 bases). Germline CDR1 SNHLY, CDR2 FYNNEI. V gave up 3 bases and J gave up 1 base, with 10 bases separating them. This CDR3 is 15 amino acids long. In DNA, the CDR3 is TGTGCCAGCAGTGAGAATCGGGAGTCCTACAATGAGCAGTTCTTC. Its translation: CASSENRESYNEQFF.

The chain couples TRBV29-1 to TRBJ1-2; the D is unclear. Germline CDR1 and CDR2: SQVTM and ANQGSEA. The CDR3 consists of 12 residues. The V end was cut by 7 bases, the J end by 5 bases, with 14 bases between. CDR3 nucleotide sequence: TGCAGCGCCCGTGACACGGTTTATGGCTACACCTTC. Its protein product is CSARDTVYGYTF.

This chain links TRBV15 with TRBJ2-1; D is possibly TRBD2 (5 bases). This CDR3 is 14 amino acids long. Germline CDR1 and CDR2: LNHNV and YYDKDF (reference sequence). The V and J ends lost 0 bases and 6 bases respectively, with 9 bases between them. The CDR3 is CATSRDPEGNEQFF. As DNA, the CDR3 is TGTGCCACCAGCAGAGATCCTGAGGGCAATGAGCAGTTCTTC.

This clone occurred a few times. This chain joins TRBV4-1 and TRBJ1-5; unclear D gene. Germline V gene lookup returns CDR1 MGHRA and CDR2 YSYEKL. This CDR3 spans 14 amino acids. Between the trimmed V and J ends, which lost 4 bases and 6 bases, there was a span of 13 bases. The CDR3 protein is CASSLSKPGQPQHF. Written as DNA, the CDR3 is TGCGCCAGCAGCCTGAGTAAACCGGGTCAGCCCCAGCATTTT.

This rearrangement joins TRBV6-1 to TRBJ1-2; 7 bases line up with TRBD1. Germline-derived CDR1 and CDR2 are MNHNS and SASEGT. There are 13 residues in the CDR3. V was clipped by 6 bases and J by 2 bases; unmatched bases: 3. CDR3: CASRTGQNYGYTF. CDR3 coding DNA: TGTGCCAGCAGGACGGGACAGAACTATGGCTACACCTTC.

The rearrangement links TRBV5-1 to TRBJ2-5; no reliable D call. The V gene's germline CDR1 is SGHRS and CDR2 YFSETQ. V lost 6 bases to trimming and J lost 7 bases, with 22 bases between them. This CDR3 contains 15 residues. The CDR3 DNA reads TGCGCCAGCAAAAATTCGGCGATGAGGTACGGGACCCAGTACTTC. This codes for CASKNSAMRYGTQYF.

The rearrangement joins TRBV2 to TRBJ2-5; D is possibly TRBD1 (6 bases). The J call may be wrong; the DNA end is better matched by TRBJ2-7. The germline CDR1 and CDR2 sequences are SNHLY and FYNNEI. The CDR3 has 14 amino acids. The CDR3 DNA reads TGTGCCAGCACACTCTGGACAGCGCAAAGCGAGCAGTACTTC. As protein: CASTLWTAQSEQYF.

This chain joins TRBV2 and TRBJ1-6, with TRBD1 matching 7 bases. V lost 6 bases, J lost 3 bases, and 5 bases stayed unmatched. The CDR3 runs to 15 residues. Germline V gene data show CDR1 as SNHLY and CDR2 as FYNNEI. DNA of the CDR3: TGTGCCAGCAGGGACAGGTCGGGCTATAATTCACCCCTCCACTTT. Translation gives CASRDRSGYNSPLHF. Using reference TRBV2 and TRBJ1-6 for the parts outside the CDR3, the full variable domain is EPEVTQTPSHQVTQMGQEVILRCVPISNHLYFYWYRQILGQKVEFLVSFYNNEISEKSEIFDDQFSVERPDGSNFTLKIRSTKLEDSAMYFCASRDRSGYNSPLHFGNGTRLTVT.

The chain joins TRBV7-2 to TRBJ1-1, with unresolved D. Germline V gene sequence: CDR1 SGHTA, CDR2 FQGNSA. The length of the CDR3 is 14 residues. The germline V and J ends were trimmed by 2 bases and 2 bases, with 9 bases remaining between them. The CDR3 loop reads CASSLRQFNTEAFF. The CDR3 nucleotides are TGTGCCAGCAGCTTAAGGCAGTTTAACACTGAAGCTTTCTTT.

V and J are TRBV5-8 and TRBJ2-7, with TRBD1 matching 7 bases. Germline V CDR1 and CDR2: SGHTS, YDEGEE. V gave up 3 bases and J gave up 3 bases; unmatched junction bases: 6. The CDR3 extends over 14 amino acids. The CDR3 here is CASSSGTAHYEQYF. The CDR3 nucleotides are TGTGCCAGCAGCTCCGGGACAGCTCACTACGAGCAGTACTTC.

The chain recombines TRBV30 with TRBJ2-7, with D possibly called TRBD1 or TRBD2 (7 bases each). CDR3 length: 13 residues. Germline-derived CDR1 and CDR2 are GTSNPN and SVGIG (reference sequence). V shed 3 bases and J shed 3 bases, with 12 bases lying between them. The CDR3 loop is CAWRPGGVYEQYF. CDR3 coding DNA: TGTGCCTGGAGGCCAGGGGGGGTCTACGAGCAGTACTTC.

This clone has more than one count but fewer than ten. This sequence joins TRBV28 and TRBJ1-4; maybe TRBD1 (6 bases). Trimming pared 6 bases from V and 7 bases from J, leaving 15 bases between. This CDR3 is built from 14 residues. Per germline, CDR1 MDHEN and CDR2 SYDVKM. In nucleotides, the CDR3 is TGTGCCAGCAGCCCACCCGGGACACCTGAAAAACTGTTTTTT. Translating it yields CASSPPGTPEKLFF. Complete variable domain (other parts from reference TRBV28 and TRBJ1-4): DVKVTQSSRYLVKRTGEKVFLECVQDMDHENMFWYRQDPGLGLRLIYFSYDVKMKEKGDIPEGYSVSREKKERFSLILESASTNQTSMYLCASSPPGTPEKLFFGSGTQLSVL.

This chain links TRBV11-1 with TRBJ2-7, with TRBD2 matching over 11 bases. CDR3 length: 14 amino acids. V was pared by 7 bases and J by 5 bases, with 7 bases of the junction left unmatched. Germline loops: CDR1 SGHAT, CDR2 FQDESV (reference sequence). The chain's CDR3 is CASTQLAGEDEQYF. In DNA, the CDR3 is TGTGCCAGCACCCAACTAGCGGGAGAGGACGAGCAGTACTTC. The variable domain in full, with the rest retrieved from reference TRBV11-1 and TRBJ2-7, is EAEVAQSPRYKITEKSQAVAFWCDPISGHATLYWYRQILGQGPELLVQFQDESVVDDSQLPKDRFSAERLKGVDSTLKIQPAELGDSAMYLCASTQLAGEDEQYFGPGTRLTVT.

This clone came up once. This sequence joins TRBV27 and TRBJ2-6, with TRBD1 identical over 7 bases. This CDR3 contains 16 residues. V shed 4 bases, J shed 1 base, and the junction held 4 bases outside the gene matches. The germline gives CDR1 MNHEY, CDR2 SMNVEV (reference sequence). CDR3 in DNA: TGTGCCAGCAGTTCGCTGGGACAGTCTGGGGCCAACGTCCTGACTTTC. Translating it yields CASSSLGQSGANVLTF.

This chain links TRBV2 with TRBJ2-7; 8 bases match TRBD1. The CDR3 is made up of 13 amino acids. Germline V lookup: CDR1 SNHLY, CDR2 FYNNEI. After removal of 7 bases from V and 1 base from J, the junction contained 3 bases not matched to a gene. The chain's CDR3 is CASTGTGSYEQYF. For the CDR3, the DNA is TGTGCCAGCACCGGGACAGGATCCTACGAGCAGTACTTC. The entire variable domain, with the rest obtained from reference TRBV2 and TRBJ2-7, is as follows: EPEVTQTPSHQVTQMGQEVILRCVPISNHLYFYWYRQILGQKVEFLVSFYNNEISEKSEIFDDQFSVERPDGSNFTLKIRSTKLEDSAMYFCASTGTGSYEQYFGPGTRLTVT.

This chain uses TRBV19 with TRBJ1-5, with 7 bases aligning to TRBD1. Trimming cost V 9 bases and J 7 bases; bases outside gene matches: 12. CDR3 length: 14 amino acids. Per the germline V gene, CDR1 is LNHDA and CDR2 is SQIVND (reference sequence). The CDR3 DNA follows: TGTGCCAGCAGAAGGGGGCCGGGGGACCAGCCCCAGCATTTT. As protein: CASRRGPGDQPQHF.

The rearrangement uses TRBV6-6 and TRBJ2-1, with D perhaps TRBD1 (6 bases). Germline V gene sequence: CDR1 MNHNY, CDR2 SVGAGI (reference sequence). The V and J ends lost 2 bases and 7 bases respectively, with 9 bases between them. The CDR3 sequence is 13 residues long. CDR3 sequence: CASSYLTGNEQFF. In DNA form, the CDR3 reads TGTGCCAGCAGTTACCTCACAGGGAATGAGCAGTTCTTC.

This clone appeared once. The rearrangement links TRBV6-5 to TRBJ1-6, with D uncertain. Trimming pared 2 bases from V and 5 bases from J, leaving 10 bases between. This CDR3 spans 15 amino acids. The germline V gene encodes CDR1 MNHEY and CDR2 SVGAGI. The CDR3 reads CASSYTRSDNSPLHF. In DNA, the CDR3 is TGTGCCAGCAGTTACACAAGGAGTGATAATTCACCCCTCCACTTT.

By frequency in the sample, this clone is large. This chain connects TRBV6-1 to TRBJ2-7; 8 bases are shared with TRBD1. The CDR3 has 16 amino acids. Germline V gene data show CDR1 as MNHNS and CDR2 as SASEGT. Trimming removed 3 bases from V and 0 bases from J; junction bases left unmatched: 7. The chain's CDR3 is CASSEGTGFTSYEQYF. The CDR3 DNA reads TGTGCCAGCAGTGAGGGGACAGGTTTCACCTCCTACGAGCAGTACTTC.

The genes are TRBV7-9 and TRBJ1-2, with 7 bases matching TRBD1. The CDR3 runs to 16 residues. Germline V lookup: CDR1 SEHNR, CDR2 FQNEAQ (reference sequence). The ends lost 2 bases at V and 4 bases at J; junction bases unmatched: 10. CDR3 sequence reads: CASSLTNQGTAYGYTF. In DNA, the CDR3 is TGTGCCAGCAGCTTAACCAATCAAGGGACAGCCTATGGCTACACCTTC.

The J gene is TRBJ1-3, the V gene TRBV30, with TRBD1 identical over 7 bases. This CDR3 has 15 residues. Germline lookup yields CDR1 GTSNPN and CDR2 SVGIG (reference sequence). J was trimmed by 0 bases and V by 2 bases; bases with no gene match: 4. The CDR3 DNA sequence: TGTGCCTGGAGTCTTGGGACAGTCTCTGGAAACACCATATATTTT. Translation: CAWSLGTVSGNTIYF. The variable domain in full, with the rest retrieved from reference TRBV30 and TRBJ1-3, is SQTIHQWPATLVQPVGSPLSLECTVEGTSNPNLYWYRQAAGRGLQLLFYSVGIGQISSEVPQNLSASRPQDRQFILSSKKLLLSDSGFYLCAWSLGTVSGNTIYFGEGSWLTVV.

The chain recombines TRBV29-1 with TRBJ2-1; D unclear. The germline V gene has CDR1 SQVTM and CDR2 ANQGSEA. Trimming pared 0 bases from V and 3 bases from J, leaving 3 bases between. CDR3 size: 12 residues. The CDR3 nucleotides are TGCAGCGTTGAAGAGGGCTACAATGAGCAGTTCTTC. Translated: CSVEEGYNEQFF.

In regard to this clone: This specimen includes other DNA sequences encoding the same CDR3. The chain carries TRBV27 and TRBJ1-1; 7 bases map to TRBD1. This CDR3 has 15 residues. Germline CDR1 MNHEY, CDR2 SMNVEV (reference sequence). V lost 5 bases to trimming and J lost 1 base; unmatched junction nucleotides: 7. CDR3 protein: CASSPAGTANTEAFF. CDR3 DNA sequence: TGTGCCAGCAGTCCCGCCGGGACAGCGAACACTGAAGCTTTCTTT.